These T cell receptor beta chains were read from a single sample in a study of technical replicates of blood from several donors. This table comes from immunoSEQ multiplex PCR, and its TCRdb copy is limited to in-frame clones, with some not included. The profile shows about 57,000 clones, more than 75% of them singletons. What was sequenced was PBMCs. The receptors come from a human donor in good health. Some clones in this sample may be carry-over from other donors' samples. The CDR3 runs from the conserved cysteine through the conserved F or W. The D gene is left open where the match is weak. The size entry is marked missing in some rows and otherwise reads once, few, many or a size class.

d_call	clone_size	j_call	v_call	cdr3_aa	cdr3_nt
TRBD2	NA	TRBJ2-2	TRBV7-2	CASSPQRGEGGELFF	TGTGCCAGCAGCCCCCAGCGGGGGGAAGGCGGGGAGCTGTTTTTT
NA	NA	TRBJ1-3	TRBV7-9	CASSGGGTISGNTIYF	TGTGCCAGCAGCGGGGGGGGTACCATCTCTGGAAACACCATATATTTT
TRBD2	NA	TRBJ2-3	TRBV27	CASSRLAGDPTDTQYF	TGTGCCAGCAGTCGACTAGCGGGAGATCCCACAGATACGCAGTATTTT
TRBD2	NA	TRBJ2-1	TRBV27	CASNDRDYPWEQFF	TGTGCCAGCAACGATAGGGACTATCCCTGGGAGCAGTTCTTC
TRBD2	NA	TRBJ2-3	TRBV5-1	CASRGLAGAMADTQYF	TGCGCCAGCAGGGGACTAGCGGGGGCTATGGCAGATACGCAGTATTTT
NA	few	TRBJ1-5	TRBV2	CASSEIGSVQPQHF	TGTGCCAGCAGTGAGATTGGTTCGGTTCAGCCCCAGCATTTT
NA	NA	TRBJ2-7	TRBV2	CASIGLFYEQYF	TGTGCCAGCATTGGACTTTTTTACGAGCAGTACTTC
NA	NA	TRBJ2-5	TRBV5-4	CASSLPRAETQYF	TGTGCCAGCAGCTTACCGCGGGCGGAGACCCAGTACTTC
TRBD2	NA	TRBJ2-3	TRBV7-3	CASSTTPLRWTGGATDTQYF	TGTGCCAGCAGCACCACACCCCTCAGGTGGACGGGAGGTGCCACAGATACGCAGTATTTT
NA	NA	TRBJ2-7	TRBV7-7	CASSLAEADEQYF	TGTGCCAGCAGCTTAGCCGAGGCCGACGAGCAGTACTTC
TRBD2	NA	TRBJ2-7	TRBV5-4	CASSSGRTSGVSEQYF	TGTGCCAGCAGCTCCGGTAGGACTAGCGGGGTGAGTGAGCAGTACTTC
TRBD1	NA	TRBJ2-7	TRBV30	CAWKPRDRTDPYEQYF	TGTGCCTGGAAGCCCCGGGACAGGACCGACCCCTACGAGCAGTACTTC
NA	NA	TRBJ1-2	TRBV7-9	CASSLALVGGLGGYTF	TGTGCCAGCAGCTTAGCGCTTGTTGGAGGCCTGGGTGGCTACACCTTC
TRBD2	NA	TRBJ2-2	TRBV5-1	CASSLALAGNTGELFF	TGCGCCAGCAGCTTGGCTCTAGCGGGGAACACCGGGGAGCTGTTTTTT
TRBD1	few	TRBJ2-1	TRBV4-3	CASSQDKTDRGNEQFF	TGCGCCAGCAGCCAAGATAAGACGGACAGGGGAAATGAGCAGTTCTTC
NA	once	TRBJ1-2	TRBV12-5	CASGLVVFLTLGDGGPRGYTF	TGTGCTAGTGGTTTGGTAGTTTTTTTGACTTTAGGTGACGGGGGACCTAGAGGCTACACCTTC
NA	NA	TRBJ2-2	TRBV19	CASKRQRNTGELFF	TGTGCCAGTAAAAGACAGAGAAACACCGGGGAGCTGTTTTTT
TRBD1	NA	TRBJ1-2	TRBV7-2	CASSFRQGREGYTF	TGTGCCAGCAGCTTCCGACAGGGGCGAGAAGGCTACACCTTC
NA	once	TRBJ2-7	TRBV4-2	CASSQDRKGSQYF	TGTGCCAGCAGCCAAGATCGAAAGGGGTCGCAGTACTTC
NA	NA	TRBJ2-2	TRBV5-5	CASSRTDSNTGELFF	TGTGCCAGCAGCCGGACAGATTCCAACACCGGGGAGCTGTTTTTT
TRBD1	NA	TRBJ1-5	TRBV2	CASSGTGLRQPQHF	TGTGCCAGCAGTGGGACAGGCCTTCGGCAGCCCCAGCATTTT
NA	NA	TRBJ1-2	TRBV10-3	CAISAAGGYTF	TGTGCCATCAGTGCGGCAGGGGGCTACACCTTC
TRBD1	NA	TRBJ2-7	TRBV2	CASSEQGSSYEQYF	TGTGCCAGCAGCGAACAGGGGTCGTCCTACGAGCAGTACTTC
TRBD1	NA	TRBJ1-5	TRBV6-1	CASSESRGFGNQPQHF	TGTGCCAGCAGTGAAAGCAGGGGGTTCGGCAATCAGCCCCAGCATTTT
NA	NA	TRBJ2-7	TRBV18	CASSRGTSNGFYEQYF	TGTGCCAGCTCTCGCGGCACTAGCAATGGTTTCTACGAGCAGTACTTC
NA	NA	TRBJ1-2	TRBV7-9	CASSLVTRDSGYTF	TGTGCCAGCAGCTTAGTTACCCGTGACTCTGGCTACACCTTC
NA	NA	TRBJ1-2	TRBV19	CASRLSGNYGYTF	TGTGCCAGTAGGCTCTCGGGGAACTATGGCTACACCTTC
TRBD1	once	TRBJ2-3	TRBV10-3	CAISRQGSDTQYF	TGTGCCATCAGCCGACAGGGCTCAGATACGCAGTATTTT
TRBD2	NA	TRBJ2-7	TRBV7-9	CASTKQGLAGDEQYF	TGTGCCAGCACCAAACAAGGACTAGCGGGAGACGAGCAGTACTTC
TRBD1	NA	TRBJ1-2	TRBV30	CAWNRGTYGYTF	TGTGCCTGGAACAGGGGAACCTATGGCTACACCTTC
NA	NA	TRBJ2-7	TRBV27	CASSFVAGALNYEQYF	TGTGCCAGCAGTTTTGTGGCGGGTGCCCTAAACTACGAGCAGTACTTC
NA	NA	TRBJ2-4	TRBV12-5	CASGLVLNPGGAKNIQYF	TGTGCTAGTGGTTTGGTACTAAACCCCGGGGGAGCCAAAAACATTCAGTACTTC
TRBD2	NA	TRBJ2-2	TRBV19	CATGTSGSGTGELFF	TGTGCCACCGGGACTAGCGGGAGTGGTACCGGGGAGCTGTTTTTT
TRBD1	NA	TRBJ1-2	TRBV6-1	CASSSTGTGNYGYTF	TGTGCCAGCAGTTCTACCGGGACAGGAAACTATGGCTACACCTTC
NA	NA	TRBJ1-5	TRBV21-1	CASTDRDRVPAYQPQHF	TGTGCCAGCACCGACCGGGACAGGGTCCCGGCTTATCAGCCCCAGCATTTT
NA	once	TRBJ1-2	TRBV9	CASSEPTVGYTF	TGTGCCAGCAGCGAACCGACAGTAGGCTACACCTTC